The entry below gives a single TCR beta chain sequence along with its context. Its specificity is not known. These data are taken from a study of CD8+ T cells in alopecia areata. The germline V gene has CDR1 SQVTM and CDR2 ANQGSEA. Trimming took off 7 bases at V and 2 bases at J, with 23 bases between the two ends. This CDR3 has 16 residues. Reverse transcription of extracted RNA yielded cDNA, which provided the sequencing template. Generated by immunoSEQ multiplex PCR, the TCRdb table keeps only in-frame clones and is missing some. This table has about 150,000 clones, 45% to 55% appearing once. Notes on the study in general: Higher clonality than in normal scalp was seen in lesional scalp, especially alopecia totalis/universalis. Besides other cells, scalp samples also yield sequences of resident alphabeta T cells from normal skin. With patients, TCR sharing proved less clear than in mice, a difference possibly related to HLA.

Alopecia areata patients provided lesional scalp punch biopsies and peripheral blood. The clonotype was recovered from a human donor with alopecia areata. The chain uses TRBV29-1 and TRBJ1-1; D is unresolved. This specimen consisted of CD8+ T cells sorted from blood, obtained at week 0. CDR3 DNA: TGCAGCGCCCAGGTGAGAGGAGTCTTAGGTAACACTGAAGCTTTCTTT. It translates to CSAQVRGVLGNTEAFF.